This TCR beta chain was obtained from a study of cytomegalovirus exposure and HLA in healthy donors. On this clone: What it binds is not known.

The germline V gene has CDR1 SGHDT and CDR2 YYEEEE. The CDR3 has 15 residues. Trimming stripped 0 bases from V and 0 bases from J, with 9 bases between. 13 Jbeta primers and 60 Vbeta primers were used for the PCR. The protocol was immunoSEQ multiplex PCR, while the TCRdb copy is restricted to in-frame clones and leaves out a portion. Here the sample spans tens of thousands of clones, 75% to 80% being singletons. Broader study findings: A link between a missense DCLRE1C variant and TCR beta V- and J-gene trimming emerged from a later analysis.

This sequence was found in a female donor in good health and CMV-seronegative. The sequencing sample was made of PBMCs. The chain links TRBV5-6 to TRBJ1-1, with a weak D call TRBD1 (5 bases). DNA of the CDR3: TGTGCCAGCAGCTTGGTAGGCAGGGTGAACACTGAAGCTTTCTTT. Its translation is CASSLVGRVNTEAFF.